The 10 T cell receptor beta chains presented below share a single source sample, sequenced in a study of molecular identifiers for immune sequencing clone quantification. TCRdb reprocessed the PCR reads with MiXCR, giving one entry per CDR3 protein. The table lists approximately 100,000 distinct CDR3 sequences, roughly a third of them singletons, with around 4% in the top ten. The specimen was naive CD8+ T cells from blood, with Jurkat cell RNA spiked in. The sample's subset: FACS-sorted CD8+CD4-CCR7+CD45RA+ naive T cells. The receptors here all came from a human donor in good health. Some libraries in this study had Jurkat cell RNA spiked in.

About this clonotype itself: The germline gene is not matched at one end of the junction; a read error may be the cause. This chain joins TRBV4-3 and TRBJ1-5; 7 bases are shared with TRBD1. CDR1 is LGHNA, CDR2 YSLEER, per germline. The CDR3 covers 17 residues. CDR3 sequence reads: CACSQGWTGYSNQPQHF. As DNA, the CDR3 is TGCGCCTGCAGCCAGGGATGGACAGGTTATAGCAACCAGCCCCAGCATTTT.

As to this clonotype: Possible read error: a much larger clone is one base away. Without the conserved terminal phenylalanine or tryptophan, this CDR3 likely stems from a read error. The chain employs TRBV5-1 and TRBJ1-1; 7 bases line up with TRBD1. There are 14 residues in the CDR3. CDR1 and CDR2 (germline): SGHRS, YFSETQ. V lost 3 bases to trimming and J lost 1 base; unmatched junction nucleotides: 3. CDR3: CASSSGTANTEAFS. The CDR3 DNA is TGCGCCAGCAGCTCAGGGACAGCGAACACTGAAGCTTTCTCT.

The CDR3 loop reads CSAREPPLGPFYEQYF. Here the CDR3 DNA reads TGCAGTGCTAGAGAGCCCCCTTTGGGACCATTCTACGAGCAGTACTTC. V usage is TRBV20-1 and J usage is TRBJ2-7; tentatively, D is TRBD1 or TRBD2 (5 bases each). V dropped 0 bases and J dropped 3 bases, with 18 bases sitting between them. This CDR3 spans 16 amino acids. CDR1 and CDR2 from the germline V gene are DFQATT and SNEGSKA (reference sequence).

Of note for this clonotype: The conserved final phenylalanine or tryptophan is absent from the CDR3, which likely points to a read error. J is TRBJ2-1 and V is TRBV3-1; maybe TRBD2 (6 bases). Trimming shortened V by 0 bases and J by 10 bases, and 16 bases separated the two germline ends. Germline CDR1 reads LGHDT; CDR2 reads YNNKEL (reference sequence). This CDR3 has 15 residues. DNA for the CDR3: TGTGCCAGCAGCCAAGATCGGGCGGGACCCTGGGAGCAGTTCATC. Translating it yields CASSQDRAGPWEQFI.

This clonotype was counted ten times or more. The V call is TRBV5-6, the J call TRBJ2-7; 10 nucleotides agree with TRBD1. The CDR3 totals 14 residues. J lost 2 bases, V lost 4 bases, and 3 bases had no gene match. Germline CDR1 is SGHDT and CDR2 is YYEEEE. CDR3 region: CASSQGTGAYEQYF. The CDR3 DNA is TGTGCCAGCAGCCAAGGGACAGGGGCCTACGAGCAGTACTTC.

This clonotype was detected a few times. The chain is built from TRBV27 and TRBJ2-3; 14 bases map to TRBD2. Trimming cost V 5 bases and J 4 bases; bases outside gene matches: 5. The germline V gene encodes CDR1 MNHEY and CDR2 SMNVEV (reference sequence). CDR3 length equals 16 residues. CDR3 DNA: TGTGCCAGCAGTCCGTGGACTAGCGGGAGGCCAGATACGCAGTATTTT. Its protein product is CASSPWTSGRPDTQYF.

Concerning this clonotype: Given a much more abundant clone one base away, this may be a read error. This rearrangement joins TRBV23-1 to TRBJ2-3; D is uncertain. TRBV23-1 is an ORF, and what it does is uncertain. The CDR3 spans 12 residues. V dropped 0 bases and J dropped 8 bases, with 6 bases sitting between them. The CDR3 here is CASSQSSATQYF. The CDR3 DNA reads as TGCGCCAGCAGTCAATCTTCAGCTACGCAGTATTTT.

Worth noting for this clonotype: One junction end does not reproduce the germline sequence, and a read error may be involved. The chain joins TRBV12-3 or TRBV12-4 to TRBJ2-1, with D maybe TRBD2 (6 bases). The CDR3 covers 15 residues. This CDR3 reads CASSLGVAAYKEQFF. The CDR3, as DNA: TGTGCCAGCAGTTTAGGGGTAGCGGCCTACAAAGAGCAGTTCTTC.

The rearrangement joins TRBV25-1 to TRBJ2-1; 8 nucleotides line up with TRBD1. V trimming: 4 bases; J trimming: 15 bases; junction bases outside the gene matches: 14. The CDR3 extends over 14 amino acids. Germline CDR1 reads MGHDK; CDR2 reads SYGVNS. The CDR3 reads CASSGWGDRQGPFF. The DNA for the CDR3 is TGTGCCAGCAGTGGGTGGGGAGATAGACAGGGGCCGTTCTTC.

The chain has TRBV7-9 and TRBJ1-5; D is undetermined. CDR1 is SEHNR, CDR2 FQNEAQ, per germline (reference sequence). The CDR3 has 13 residues. V was trimmed by 3 bases and J by 7 bases, leaving 10 bases between them. This CDR3 is CASSLGPVQPQHF. DNA of the CDR3: TGTGCCAGCAGCTTGGGCCCGGTACAGCCCCAGCATTTT. Full variable domain (outside the CDR3, taken from reference TRBV7-9 and TRBJ1-5): DTGVSQNPRHKITKRGQNVTFRCDPISEHNRLYWYRQTLGQGPEFLTYFQNEAQLEKSRLLSDRFSAERPKGSFSTLEIQRTEQGDSAMYLCASSLGPVQPQHFGDGTRLSIL.